The next 4 T cell receptor beta chains were all read from a single sample in a study of T-cell memory formation after mild COVID-19. TCRdb independently ran MiXCR on the 5' RACE reads; one entry per CDR3 protein. The sample holds roughly 580,000 distinct CDR3 sequences, about a sixth seen once. The sequencing input was PBMCs or a T cell subset sorted from them (not recorded which). The receptors stem from an adult woman who had mild COVID-19 (a few samples of this study predate the infection). Cell type and time point are not known.

This clonotype was seen many times. The V gene is TRBV4-3, the J gene TRBJ2-1; D is undetermined. The germline gives CDR1 LGHNA, CDR2 YSLEER. The CDR3 is 13 amino acids. Trimming removed 0 bases from V and 7 bases from J, with 7 bases in between. This CDR3 is CASSQEALNEQFF. CDR3 coding DNA: TGCGCCAGCAGCCAAGAGGCACTAAATGAGCAGTTCTTC.

The chain links TRBV12-3 or TRBV12-4 to TRBJ1-1; D remains unclear. This CDR3 spans 12 amino acids. The CDR3 spells CGTHRLNTEAFF. CDR3 coding DNA: TGTGGTACGCACAGATTGAACACTGAAGCTTTCTTT.

The chain uses TRBV3-1 and TRBJ2-1; 7 positions agree with TRBD2. V lost 3 bases to trimming and J lost 6 bases; unmatched junction nucleotides: 11. The germline gives CDR1 LGHDT, CDR2 YNNKEL (reference sequence). The CDR3 is 16 amino acids. The CDR3 nucleotides read TGTGCCAGCAGCCAGGTCACTGCGGGAGCAGGCAATGAGCAGTTCTTC. This encodes CASSQVTAGAGNEQFF.

This clonotype was recorded many times. The chain links TRBV19 to TRBJ1-5; maybe TRBD1 (6 bases). Trimming shortened V by 3 bases and J by 16 bases, and 16 bases separated the two germline ends. Germline V gene sequence: CDR1 LNHDA, CDR2 SQIVND (reference sequence). The CDR3 has 12 residues. The DNA of the CDR3 is TGTGCCAGTAGTATGAGAGCAGGGGCGCCCCATTTT. It specifies CASSMRAGAPHF. Filled out from reference TRBV19 and TRBJ1-5, the complete variable domain reads DGGITQSPKYLFRKEGQNVTLSCEQNLNHDAMYWYRQDPGQGLRLIYYSQIVNDFQKGDIAEGYSVSREKKESFPLTVTSAQKNPTAFYLCASSMRAGAPHFGDGTRLSIL.